This TCR beta chain was identified in a study of response to subunit inactivated influenza vaccine. Findings and limits, study-wide: The authors suggested that few new T cells are recruited per seasonal influenza vaccination.

Germline V gives CDR1 SGHRS, CDR2 YFSETQ. The V end lost 2 bases, the J end lost 3 bases, and 11 bases lay between the germline ends. This CDR3 spans 14 amino acids. This clonotype turned up a few times. Its antigen remains unidentified. Each CDR3 protein is one row after TCRdb ran MiXCR on the RT-PCR reads. This table has about half a million distinct CDR3 sequences, 9.5% to 12% appearing once. J is TRBJ2-5 and V is TRBV5-1; D is ambiguous. The origin of this receptor is a man aged 45 to 65 who received an inactivated influenza vaccine. The sequenced sample was PBMCs from blood, obtained about 40 days after vaccination. CDR3 protein: CASSFFGVEETQYF. The CDR3 bases are TGCGCCAGCAGCTTTTTTGGTGTGGAAGAGACCCAGTACTTC.